What follows is one T cell receptor (beta chain) and its context. V lost 0 bases and J 10 bases, leaving 19 bases between the germline ends. The germline gives CDR1 GTSNPN, CDR2 SVGIG (reference sequence). The CDR3 sequence is 16 residues long. Living in about two dozen US areas, the participants were between roughly 18 and 89 years of age. Each recovered donor of Cohort 3 presented with two negative PCRs, clearance, or symptom resolution. The sample belongs to a study of blood T cell repertoires in COVID-19. The repertoire was sequenced with immunoSEQ multiplex PCR; TCRdb's copy has only in-frame clones and lacks some. The table shows under 350,000 clones, with about 89% occurring only once.

The sequenced sample was PBMCs or T cells enriched from blood (not recorded which). The TCR comes from a woman aged 40 to 50 who had recovered from COVID-19. The genes are TRBV30 and TRBJ1-6; D not certain. The CDR3 sequence is CAWSVLSLERGSPLHF. CDR3 coding DNA: TGTGCCTGGAGTGTACTGTCCCTCGAACGCGGATCACCCCTCCACTTT.